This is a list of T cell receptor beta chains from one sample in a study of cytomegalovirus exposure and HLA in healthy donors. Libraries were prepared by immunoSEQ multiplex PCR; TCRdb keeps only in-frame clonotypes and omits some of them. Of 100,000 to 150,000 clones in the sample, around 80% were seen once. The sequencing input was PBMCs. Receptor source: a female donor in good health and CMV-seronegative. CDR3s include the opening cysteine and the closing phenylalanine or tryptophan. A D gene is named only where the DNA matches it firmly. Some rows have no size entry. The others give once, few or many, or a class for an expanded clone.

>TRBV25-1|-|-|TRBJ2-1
CASSGVGGYNEQFF
TGTGCCAGCAGCGGGGTAGGTGGCTACAATGAGCAGTTCTTC
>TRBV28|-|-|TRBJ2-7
CASSPDRGLDEQYF
TGTGCCAGCAGTCCGGACAGAGGACTGGACGAGCAGTACTTC
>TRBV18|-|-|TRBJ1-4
CASSPMTALTNEKLFF
TGTGCCAGCTCACCAATGACAGCTCTAACTAATGAAAAACTGTTTTTT
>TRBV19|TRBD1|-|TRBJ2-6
CASKGGPGANVLTF
TGTGCCAGCAAAGGGGGCCCTGGGGCCAACGTCCTGACTTTC
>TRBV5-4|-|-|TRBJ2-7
CASSLGGPPGEQYF
TGTGCCAGCAGCTTGGGGGGGCCACCCGGCGAGCAGTACTTC
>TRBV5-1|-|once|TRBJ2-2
CASKGTGELFF
TGCGCCAGCAAGGGGACCGGGGAGCTGTTTTTT
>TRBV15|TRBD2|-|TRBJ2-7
CATSRDRLAGGGYEQYF
TGTGCCACCAGCAGAGATAGGCTAGCGGGAGGAGGTTACGAGCAGTACTTC
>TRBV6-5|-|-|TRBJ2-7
CASSFAGLSYEQYF
TGTGCCAGCAGTTTTGCGGGGCTCTCCTACGAGCAGTACTTC
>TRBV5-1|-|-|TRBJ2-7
CASSLGSRSSYEQYF
TGCGCCAGCAGCTTGGGTTCGCGGAGCTCCTACGAGCAGTACTTC
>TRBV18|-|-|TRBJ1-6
CASSPTGNSPLHF
TGTGCCAGCTCACCGACAGGAAATTCACCCCTCCACTTT
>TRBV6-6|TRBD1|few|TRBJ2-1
CAIRQGGNEQFF
TGTGCCATAAGACAGGGCGGCAATGAGCAGTTCTTC
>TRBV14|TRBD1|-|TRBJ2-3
CASSQVPGGLTDTQYF
TGTGCCAGCAGCCAAGTTCCAGGGGGCTTAACAGATACGCAGTATTTT
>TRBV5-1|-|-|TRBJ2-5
CASSPTGPPGGTQYF
TGCGCCAGCAGCCCAACCGGCCCTCCCGGAGGGACCCAGTACTTC
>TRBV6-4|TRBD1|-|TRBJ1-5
CASTNPGGSGNQPQHF
TGTGCCAGCACCAACCCAGGGGGCAGTGGCAATCAGCCCCAGCATTTT
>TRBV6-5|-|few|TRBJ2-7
CASSYPGSYEQYF
TGTGCCAGCAGTTACCCCGGCTCCTACGAGCAGTACTTC
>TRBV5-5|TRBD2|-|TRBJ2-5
CASSLGYSGGAQETQYF
TGTGCCAGCAGCTTGGGGTACAGCGGGGGGGCCCAGGAGACCCAGTACTTC
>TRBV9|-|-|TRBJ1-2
CASSVSLQGSYGYTF
TGTGCCAGCAGCGTAAGTTTGCAGGGGAGCTATGGCTACACCTTC
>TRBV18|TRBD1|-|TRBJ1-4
CASSPFSGQSNEKLFF
TGTGCCAGCTCACCCTTCTCGGGACAGAGTAATGAAAAACTGTTTTTT
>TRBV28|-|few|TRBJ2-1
CASSLGGFTGVFYNEQFF
TGTGCCAGCAGTTTGGGGGGATTTACAGGGGTTTTCTACAATGAGCAGTTCTTC
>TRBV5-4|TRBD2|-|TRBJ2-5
CASSLVVTSGGALRETQYF
TGTGCCAGCAGCTTGGTCGTGACTAGCGGGGGGGCCTTACGGGAGACCCAGTACTTC
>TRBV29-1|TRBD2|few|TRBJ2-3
CSVEGGGRTQYF
TGCAGCGTTGAGGGGGGGGGACGTACGCAGTATTTT
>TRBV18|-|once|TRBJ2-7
CASSPENGYEQYF
TGTGCCAGCTCACCGGAGAATGGCTACGAGCAGTACTTC
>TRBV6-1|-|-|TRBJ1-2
CASSITQAPYGYTF
TGTGCCAGCAGTATCACCCAGGCCCCCTATGGCTACACCTTC
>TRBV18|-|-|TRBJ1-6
CASSPGQHNSPLHF
TGTGCCAGCTCACCCGGACAGCATAATTCACCCCTCCACTTT
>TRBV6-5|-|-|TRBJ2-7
CASSYSRNSYEQYF
TGTGCCAGCAGTTACTCGCGCAACTCCTACGAGCAGTACTTC
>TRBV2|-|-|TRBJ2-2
CASSGAYTGELFF
TGTGCCAGCAGTGGGGCCTACACCGGGGAGCTGTTTTTT
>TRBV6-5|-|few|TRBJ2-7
CASSQTGGYEQYF
TGTGCCAGCAGCCAAACCGGGGGCTACGAGCAGTACTTC
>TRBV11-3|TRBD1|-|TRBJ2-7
CASRGTGLGEQYF
TGTGCCAGCCGGGGGACAGGGCTAGGCGAGCAGTACTTC
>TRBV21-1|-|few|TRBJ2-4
CASWERDRAWENSQYF
TGTGCCAGCTGGGAACGGGACAGGGCTTGGGAAAACAGTCAGTACTTC
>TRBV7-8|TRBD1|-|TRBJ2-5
CASLGTADQETQYF
TGTGCCAGCTTAGGGACAGCGGACCAAGAGACCCAGTACTTC
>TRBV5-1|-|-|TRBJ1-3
CASSSGGTSGNTIYF
TGCGCCAGCAGCTCTGGAGGGACTTCTGGAAACACCATATATTTT
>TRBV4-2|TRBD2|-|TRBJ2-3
CASSQSGRAEDTQYF
TGTGCCAGCAGCCAAAGCGGGAGGGCCGAAGATACGCAGTATTTT
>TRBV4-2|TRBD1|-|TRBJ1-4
CASSTGTGNEKLFF
TGTGCCAGCAGTACCGGGACAGGCAATGAAAAACTGTTTTTT
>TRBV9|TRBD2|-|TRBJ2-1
CASSRAGSYNEQFF
TGTGCCAGCAGCCGAGCGGGATCCTACAATGAGCAGTTCTTC
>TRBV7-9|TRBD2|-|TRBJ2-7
CASTPYAGASGSNEQYF
TGTGCCAGCACCCCTTATGCGGGGGCCAGCGGGAGCAACGAGCAGTACTTC
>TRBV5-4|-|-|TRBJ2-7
CASSFQGRNEQYF
TGTGCCAGCAGCTTCCAGGGGCGAAACGAGCAGTACTTC
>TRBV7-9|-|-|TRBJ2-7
CASSYLRGISYEQYF
TGTGCCAGCAGCTATCTAAGAGGAATCTCCTACGAGCAGTACTTC
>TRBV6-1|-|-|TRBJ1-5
CASRGAVNQPQHF
TGTGCCAGCAGAGGGGCGGTAAATCAGCCCCAGCATTTT
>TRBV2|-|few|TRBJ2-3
CACRSADTQYF
TGTGCCTGCAGGTCCGCAGATACGCAGTATTTT
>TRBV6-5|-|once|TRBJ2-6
CASSSPGANGLTF
TGTGCCAGCAGCAGTCCTGGGGCCAACGGCCTGACTTTC
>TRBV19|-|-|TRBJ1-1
CASSIGNRVATEAFF
TGTGCCAGTAGTATTGGGAACAGGGTCGCCACTGAAGCTTTCTTT
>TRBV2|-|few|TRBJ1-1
CASSVEDRTEAFF
TGTGCCAGCAGTGTCGAAGACAGGACTGAAGCTTTCTTT
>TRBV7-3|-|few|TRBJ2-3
CASSLNGADTQYF
TGTGCCAGCAGCCTTAACGGGGCAGATACGCAGTATTTT
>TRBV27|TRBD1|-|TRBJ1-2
CASSFEGARFGYTF
TGTGCCAGCAGTTTTGAGGGGGCGCGGTTTGGCTACACCTTC
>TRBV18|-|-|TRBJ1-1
CASSVDSYTEAFF
TGTGCCAGCTCAGTGGACAGTTACACTGAAGCTTTCTTT
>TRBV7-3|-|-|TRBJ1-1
CASSPQSQGNTEAFF
TGTGCCAGCAGCCCCCAATCCCAGGGGAACACTGAAGCCTTCTTT
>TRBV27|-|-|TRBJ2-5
CASSPLVGQETQYF
TGTGCCAGCAGTCCACTAGTTGGCCAAGAGACCCAGTACTTC
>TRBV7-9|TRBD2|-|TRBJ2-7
CASSRGTSGRVEQYF
TGTGCCAGCAGCAGGGGGACTAGCGGGAGAGTCGAGCAGTACTTC